Sequencing of this T cell receptor (beta chain) was carried out in a study of CD8 T cells in ankylosing spondylitis. Overall study findings and caveats: Seemingly characteristic of ankylosing spondylitis blood was a TCR beta motif consisting of roughly 8 highly homologous variants.

J lost 2 bases, V lost 4 bases, and 7 bases had no gene match. CDR1 is SGHRS, CDR2 YFSETQ, per germline. CDR3 length: 15 amino acids. About this clonotype itself: Antigen specificity is unknown.

Quantitative 5'-RACE was performed with molecular barcodes, and it yielded the TCR beta libraries. A single record per CDR3 protein comes from TCRdb applying MiXCR to the 5' RACE reads. The sample holds about 200,000 distinct CDR3 sequences; around 13% are singletons and the top ten take more than 15%. V is TRBV5-1 and J is TRBJ2-5; TRBD2 matches at 8 bases. This receptor was taken from a male donor with ankylosing spondylitis or in good health (not recorded which). The sequenced sample consisted of blood, either unsorted or a sorted T cell fraction (not recorded which). The CDR3 region has the DNA TGCGCCAGCAGCCCAACAGCGGGAGTTCAAGAGACCCAGTACTTC. This translates into CASSPTAGVQETQYF.